This T cell receptor (beta chain) emerged from a study of early T cells in non-severe SARS-CoV-2 infection. General study findings and limits: Anti-spike CD8 specificities were favored by VDJdb matching, whose results missed private and CD4 specificities.

TCRdb used MiXCR to reprocess the 5' RACE reads, holding one entry per CDR3 protein. This table has tens of thousands of distinct CDR3 sequences, roughly 14% appearing once. As regards this clonotype: The antigen remains unidentified.

CDR1 SGHTA and CDR2 FQGTGA come from the germline V gene. The V and J ends lost 1 base and 1 base respectively, with 1 base between them. This CDR3 has 13 residues. This sequence originates from an adult who was a healthcare worker with PCR-confirmed SARS-CoV-2 infection or an uninfected control (not recorded which). The gene calls are TRBV7-3 and TRBJ2-2; D remains unclear. The sequenced sample consisted of whole blood. The CDR3 loop reads CASSLMNTGELFF. For the CDR3, the DNA is TGTGCCAGCAGCTTAATGAACACCGGGGAGCTGTTTTTT.